This is a list of T cell receptor beta chains from one sample in a study of T cell responses to AZD1222 COVID-19 vaccine. The protocol was immunoSEQ multiplex PCR, while the TCRdb copy is restricted to in-frame clones and leaves out a portion. This table holds some 100,000 clones, around 87% found once. The sequencing here drew on peripheral blood, taken 28 days after the second AZD1222 dose. The receptors shown here come from an adult who received the AZD1222 COVID-19 vaccine. The CDR3 runs from the conserved cysteine through the conserved F or W. The D gene is left open where the match is weak. Clone size is given for some rows only: seen once, a few or many times, or a class if the clone is expanded.

>NA|TRBJ1-4|TRBV7-2|NA
CASSLALGSINEKLFF
TGTGCCAGCAGCTTAGCGCTAGGGAGCATTAATGAAAAACTGTTTTTT
>NA|TRBJ1-1|TRBV20-1|NA
CSASGQPEGWTEAFF
TGCAGTGCTAGTGGGCAGCCCGAAGGGTGGACTGAAGCTTTCTTT
>TRBD2|TRBJ2-1|TRBV3-1/TRBV3-2|NA
CASSQGYGGVYNEQFF
TGTGCCAGCAGCCAAGGCTACGGGGGGGTCTACAATGAGCAGTTCTTC
>NA|TRBJ2-1|TRBV28|NA
CASSSLSQGRNEQFF
TGTGCCAGCAGTTCCCTTAGTCAGGGGCGCAATGAGCAGTTCTTC
>NA|TRBJ2-7|TRBV5-1|NA
CASRGRSSTYEQYF
TGCGCCAGCAGGGGCAGGTCTTCCACCTACGAGCAGTACTTC
>NA|TRBJ1-1|TRBV2|NA
CASSVTGGRLGNTEAFF
TGTGCCAGCAGTGTGACAGGTGGTCGGTTGGGGAACACTGAAGCTTTCTTT
>TRBD2|TRBJ2-7|TRBV10-3|NA
CAITKGLAGEQYF
TGTGCCATCACCAAGGGACTAGCGGGTGAGCAGTACTTC
>NA|TRBJ2-3|TRBV7-9|NA
CASGVGTDTQYF
TGTGCCAGCGGGGTGGGTACAGATACGCAGTATTTT
>NA|TRBJ1-1|TRBV27|NA
CASTPGHLPNTEAFF
TGTGCCAGCACCCCGGGACACCTCCCGAACACTGAAGCTTTCTTT
>TRBD1|TRBJ2-7|TRBV27|NA
CASSLRAGGEQYF
TGTGCCAGCAGTTTAAGGGCAGGGGGCGAGCAGTACTTC
>NA|TRBJ2-5|TRBV27|NA
CASSFQGEWTQYF
TGTGCCAGCAGTTTTCAGGGCGAATGGACCCAGTACTTC
>NA|TRBJ1-1|TRBV6-5|few
CASSYSTGRTTEAFF
TGTGCCAGCAGTTACTCAACAGGGAGAACCACTGAAGCTTTCTTT
>NA|TRBJ2-1|TRBV5-1|NA
CASSHRAGGNEQFF
TGCGCCAGCAGCCATAGGGCTGGGGGGAATGAGCAGTTCTTC
>TRBD2|TRBJ2-7|TRBV28|NA
CASSLTGGNEQYF
TGTGCCAGCAGTTTAACGGGGGGTAACGAGCAGTACTTC
>NA|TRBJ1-4|TRBV6-5|NA
CASLTATNEKLFF
TGTGCCAGCCTGACCGCAACTAATGAAAAACTGTTTTTT
>NA|TRBJ2-5|TRBV18|once
CASSQGPQETQYF
TGTGCCAGCTCACAGGGACCCCAAGAGACCCAGTACTTC
>NA|TRBJ2-7|TRBV3-1/TRBV3-2|NA
CASSLGAYEQYF
TGTGCCAGCAGCCTGGGAGCCTACGAGCAGTACTTC
>TRBD2|TRBJ2-1|TRBV5-4|NA
CASSLGSGSSTYNEQFF
TGTGCCAGCAGCTTGGGGAGCGGGAGTAGCACCTACAATGAGCAGTTCTTC
>NA|TRBJ1-3|TRBV7-2|NA
CASSLEWGNTIYF
TGTGCCAGCAGCTTAGAGTGGGGAAACACCATATATTTT
>TRBD2|TRBJ2-2|TRBV27|NA
CASSLSRLAGAYGELFF
TGTGCCAGCAGTTTATCGAGGCTAGCGGGAGCCTACGGGGAGCTGTTTTTT
>NA|TRBJ2-5|TRBV20-1|NA
CSGEIGETQYF
TGCAGTGGGGAGATTGGAGAGACCCAGTACTTC
>NA|TRBJ1-2|TRBV7-9|NA
CASSLGGDGYTF
TGTGCCAGCAGCTTGGGGGGCGATGGCTACACCTTC
>NA|TRBJ2-1|TRBV27|NA
CASSLVGGSSYNEQFF
TGTGCCAGCAGTTTAGTGGGGGGCTCCTCCTACAATGAGCAGTTCTTC
>NA|TRBJ1-2|TRBV5-4|NA
CASSYREGYTF
TGTGCCAGCAGCTATCGGGAGGGCTACACCTTC
>NA|TRBJ2-3|TRBV27|NA
CASSYRVASTDTQYF
TGTGCCAGCAGTTACAGGGTTGCTAGCACAGATACGCAGTATTTT
>TRBD1|TRBJ2-5|TRBV19|NA
CASSMASDRVQTQYF
TGTGCCAGTAGTATGGCCTCGGACAGGGTACAGACCCAGTACTTC
>TRBD2|TRBJ2-7|TRBV29-1|NA
CSVELLGLAGVGEQYF
TGCAGCGTTGAGCTCCTCGGACTAGCGGGAGTCGGCGAGCAGTACTTC
>NA|TRBJ1-1|TRBV5-6|NA
CASSLAGLDTEAFF
TGTGCCAGCAGCTTGGCAGGGTTGGACACTGAAGCTTTCTTT
>NA|TRBJ2-7|TRBV4-1|NA
CASSTRGGQSYEQYF
TGCGCCAGCAGCACCAGGGGGGGCCAATCCTACGAGCAGTACTTC
>NA|TRBJ1-1|TRBV3-1/TRBV3-2|NA
CASSQDALGSEAFF
TGTGCCAGCAGCCAAGATGCTCTGGGGTCTGAAGCTTTCTTT
>TRBD1|TRBJ2-7|TRBV7-3|few
CASSRDRGYEQYF
TGTGCCAGCAGCAGGGACAGGGGCTACGAGCAGTACTTC
>NA|TRBJ2-5|TRBV5-6|NA
CASSLSPSETQYF
TGTGCCAGCAGCTTGTCCCCCTCGGAGACCCAGTACTTC
>NA|TRBJ2-5|TRBV6-2/TRBV6-3|NA
CASSYSSVPLQGVYQETQYF
TGTGCCAGCAGTTACTCGTCTGTTCCGCTACAGGGTGTGTACCAAGAGACCCAGTACTTC
>TRBD1|TRBJ2-1|TRBV13|NA
CASTDRGYNEQFF
TGTGCCAGCACTGACAGGGGCTACAATGAGCAGTTCTTC
>NA|TRBJ1-1|TRBV18|few
CASSPQGNTEAFF
TGTGCCAGCTCACCACAGGGTAACACTGAAGCTTTCTTT
>TRBD1|TRBJ2-1|TRBV27|NA
CASSANRGQDEQFF
TGTGCCAGTTCCGCTAACAGGGGGCAGGATGAGCAGTTCTTC
>TRBD1|TRBJ1-5|TRBV6-5|once
CASSYSMTGGNQPQHF
TGTGCCAGCAGTTACTCGATGACAGGGGGCAATCAGCCCCAGCATTTT
>NA|TRBJ1-4|TRBV5-4|NA
CASTVGSGSQSNEKLFF
TGTGCCAGCACCGTTGGATCAGGATCACAGTCTAATGAAAAACTGTTTTTT
>NA|TRBJ1-6|TRBV9|NA
CASSVGDYNSPLHF
TGTGCCAGCAGCGTAGGTGATTATAATTCACCCCTCCACTTT
>NA|TRBJ1-1|TRBV7-3|NA
CASSLRRAGTEAFF
TGTGCCAGCAGCTTAAGAAGGGCGGGCACTGAAGCTTTCTTT
>TRBD1|TRBJ1-2|TRBV6-6|NA
CAIAGTGAYGYTF
TGTGCCATCGCCGGGACAGGGGCGTATGGCTACACCTTC
>NA|TRBJ1-4|TRBV21-1|NA
CASSPPGGKSEKLFF
TGTGCCAGCAGCCCACCAGGGGGCAAGAGTGAAAAACTGTTTTTT
>NA|TRBJ2-1|TRBV19|NA
CASSLHRASSYNEQFF
TGTGCCAGTAGTCTACACCGGGCCAGCTCCTACAATGAGCAGTTCTTC
>NA|TRBJ2-5|TRBV7-2|NA
CATRQPPAETQYF
TGTGCCACCAGACAGCCGCCAGCGGAGACCCAGTACTTC
>TRBD1|TRBJ1-5|TRBV13|NA
CASSKTGSGNQPQHF
TGTGCCAGCAGCAAGACAGGGTCGGGCAATCAGCCCCAGCATTTT
>NA|TRBJ1-1|TRBV20-1|NA
CSASTRGGTEAFF
TGCAGTGCTAGTACCAGGGGCGGGACTGAAGCTTTCTTT
>NA|TRBJ1-1|TRBV6-4|NA
CASSDSGGWNTEAFF
TGTGCCAGCAGTGACTCGGGGGGCTGGAACACTGAAGCTTTCTTT
>NA|TRBJ1-2|TRBV6-4|few
CASRILASETYGYTF
TGTGCCAGCAGAATCCTAGCTTCCGAGACCTATGGCTACACTTTC
>TRBD1|TRBJ1-5|TRBV2|NA
CASRARTGAGQPQHF
TGTGCCAGCAGAGCCCGGACAGGGGCCGGGCAGCCCCAGCATTTT
>TRBD1|TRBJ2-7|TRBV28|NA
CASSRQGIAYEQYF
TGTGCCAGCAGTCGACAGGGGATCGCCTACGAGCAGTACTTC
>NA|TRBJ1-5|TRBV6-5|NA
CASSYSLGNQPQHF
TGTGCCAGCAGTTACTCTTTGGGGAATCAGCCCCAGCATTTT
>NA|TRBJ2-5|TRBV1|NA
CTSSQEGKYQETQYF
TGCACCAGCAGCCAAGAAGGTAAGTACCAAGAGACCCAGTACTTC